This T cell receptor beta chain was recovered during a study of T cells in Graves' hyperthyroidism and ophthalmopathy. Study conclusions and caveats: Researchers found most expanded thyroid clonotypes above 0.001 in blood as well.

As concerns this clonotype: Its antigen is still unknown.

V dropped 8 bases and J dropped 8; count of bases not matched to a gene: 17. The CDR3 extends over 16 amino acids. Germline CDR1 reads SGHRS; CDR2 reads YFSETQ. RNA transcripts gave rise to amplified TCR beta CDR3 regions. TCR CDR3 regions were first amplified by RT-PCR with HTBI primers. MiXCR, run by TCRdb on the multiplex PCR reads, gives a single entry per CDR3 protein. The profile shows more than 300,000 distinct CDR3 sequences, about a fifth of them singletons. The specimen sequenced was blood. V usage is TRBV5-1 and J usage is TRBJ2-1; TRBD1 agrees at 9 bases. This TCR was sampled from a man aged 18 to 29 with Graves' ophthalmopathy. Written as DNA, the CDR3 is TGCGCCAGACGATGGGGTCCTACAGGGGGCTTAGATGAGCAGTTCTTC. It encodes CARRWGPTGGLDEQFF.